This T cell receptor (beta chain) is drawn from a study of T cell responses to AZD1222 COVID-19 vaccine. Study at large: Second-dose recipients at about 4 or about 12 weeks were treated as one pooled group. Study-wide results and limits: Along spike, vaccine-associated CD4 TCRs were found throughout, with dominance at 160-218 and 743-854. Among the donors, most were white British and more were female, and clonal diversity was possibly underestimated. Just a handful of people given AZD1222 tested seropositive at baseline.

Measured with immunoSEQ multiplex PCR; TCRdb has only the in-frame clones, and not every one. The profile shows 100,000 to 150,000 clones, approximately 83% of them singletons. The germline V and J ends were trimmed by 0 bases and 2 bases, with 16 bases remaining between them. The germline V gene encodes CDR1 LNHNV and CDR2 YYDKDF (reference sequence). The CDR3 is 17 amino acids. A single count supports this clone. Its target is not known. The sequencing here drew on peripheral blood, taken on day 0 of AZD1222 vaccination. The rearrangement uses TRBV15 and TRBJ1-2; D is unresolved. The source of this sequence is an adult in good health. CDR3 in DNA: TGTGCCACCAGCAGAGATCGTGTTAATGTGGCCAACTATGGCTACACCTTC. This translates into CATSRDRVNVANYGYTF.